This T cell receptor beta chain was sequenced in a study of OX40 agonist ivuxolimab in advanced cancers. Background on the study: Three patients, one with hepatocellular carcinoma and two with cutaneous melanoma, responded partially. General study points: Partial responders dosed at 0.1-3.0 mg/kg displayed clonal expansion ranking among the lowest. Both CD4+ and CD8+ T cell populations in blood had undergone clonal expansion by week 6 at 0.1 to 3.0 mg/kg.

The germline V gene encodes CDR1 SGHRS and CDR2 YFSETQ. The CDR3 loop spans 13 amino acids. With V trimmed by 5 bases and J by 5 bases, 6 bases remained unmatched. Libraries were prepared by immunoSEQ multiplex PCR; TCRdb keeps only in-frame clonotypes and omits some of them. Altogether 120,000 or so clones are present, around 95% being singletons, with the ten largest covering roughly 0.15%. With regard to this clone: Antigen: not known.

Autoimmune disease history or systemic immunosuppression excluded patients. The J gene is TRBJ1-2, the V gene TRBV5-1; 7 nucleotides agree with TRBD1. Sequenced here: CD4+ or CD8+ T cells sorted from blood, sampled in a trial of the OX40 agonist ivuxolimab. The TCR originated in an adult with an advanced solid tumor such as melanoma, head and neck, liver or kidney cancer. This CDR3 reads CASRFDREYGYTF. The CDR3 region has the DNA TGCGCCAGCAGATTCGACAGGGAGTATGGCTACACCTTC.